This T cell receptor (beta chain) was retrieved from a study of blood T cell repertoires in COVID-19. This clone was found once. How the authors handled the data: Cell counts per sample came from amplifying reference gene primers. The method was immunoSEQ multiplex PCR; TCRdb's version includes in-frame clones alone and lacks a portion of them. The V and J calls and clone size were taken over from that table, and D and trimming were inferred from the DNA. The profile shows hundreds of thousands of clones, 65% to 80% of them singletons. From germline, CDR1 is KGHSH and CDR2 LQKENI. This CDR3 spans 18 amino acids. V lost 6 bases and J lost 0; bases outside the gene matches: 12.

This receptor was obtained from a woman in her forties with active or convalescent COVID-19. The V and J genes are TRBV18 and TRBJ1-5, with 9 bases identical to TRBD1. The sample comprised peripheral blood. The CDR3 protein is CASSLTGGYRNSNQPQHF. DNA for the CDR3: TGTGCCAGCTCTCTGACAGGGGGTTATCGAAATAGCAATCAGCCCCAGCATTTT.